These 17 T cell receptor beta chains share one sample of origin, sequenced in a study of blood T cells in healthy people across ages. Then a second PCR, running about 7 to 11 cycles, was carried out with a sample-barcoded 5' primer and a J-beta primer mix. A single record per CDR3 protein comes from TCRdb applying MiXCR to the 5' RACE reads. The profile shows approximately 800,000 distinct CDR3 sequences, just under 25% of them singletons. The sample also formed part of further work on T cells of mothers and their children.

Sequencing was performed on blood. Receptors originate from a boy under 18 in good health.

The rearrangement links TRBV7-9 to TRBJ2-5; 8 nucleotides align to TRBD1. V was clipped by 4 bases and J by 5 bases; unmatched bases: 9. The CDR3 loop spans 15 amino acids. Germline CDR1 is SEHNR and CDR2 is FQNEAQ (reference sequence). The CDR3 DNA follows: TGTGCCAGCAGCTCCTTGGACAGGGCCCGGGAGACCCAGTACTTC. This sequence encodes CASSSLDRARETQYF.

The chain recombines TRBV6-5 with TRBJ1-2; D is unresolved. The V and J ends lost 6 bases and 6 bases respectively, with 14 bases between them. This CDR3 contains 13 residues. From germline, CDR1 is MNHEY and CDR2 SVGAGI. The CDR3 reads CASRMRVNNGYTF. The CDR3 DNA reads TGTGCCAGCAGAATGAGGGTGAACAATGGCTACACCTTC.

This clonotype was recorded a few times. CDR3 coding DNA: TGTGCCAGCAGTGGGCTAGGGGTTGGCTACGAGCAGTACTTC. This translates into CASSGLGVGYEQYF. V and J are TRBV6-6 and TRBJ2-7, with D possibly being TRBD1 (5 bases). The CDR3 spans 14 residues. Germline V gene data show CDR1 as MNHNY and CDR2 as SVGAGI (reference sequence). V was shortened by 5 bases and J by 3 bases, with 14 bases between the two germline ends.

The V gene is TRBV10-3, the J gene TRBJ2-1, with no clear D. Trimming left V 4 bases short and J 10 bases short, with 14 bases between. Germline values: CDR1 ENHRY, CDR2 SYGVKD. This CDR3 has 13 residues. The CDR3 sequence is CAISGPPWHEQFF. The CDR3 region has the DNA TGTGCCATCAGTGGGCCTCCCTGGCACGAGCAGTTCTTC.

This clonotype was seen more than once but under ten times. The J gene is TRBJ2-2, the V gene TRBV12-3 or TRBV12-4; D may be TRBD1 (6 bases). The CDR3 has 15 amino acids. V was clipped by 4 bases and J by 0 bases, with 9 bases between them. The CDR3 spells CASSWGTTNTGELFF. DNA for the CDR3: TGTGCCAGCAGTTGGGGGACAACGAACACCGGGGAGCTGTTTTTT.

The chain uses TRBV28 and TRBJ2-5; 8 bases are shared with TRBD2. The CDR3 is 15 residues long. V gave up 7 bases and J gave up 4 bases; unmatched junction bases: 11. Per the germline V gene, CDR1 is MDHEN and CDR2 is SYDVKM. The CDR3 DNA sequence: TGTGCCAGCAACCCCCCCCGGGGGGGCGTAGAGACCCAGTACTTC. It encodes CASNPPRGGVETQYF. The full variable domain, in which reference TRBV28 and TRBJ2-5 provide the parts outside the CDR3, is DVKVTQSSRYLVKRTGEKVFLECVQDMDHENMFWYRQDPGLGLRLIYFSYDVKMKEKGDIPEGYSVSREKKERFSLILESASTNQTSMYLCASNPPRGGVETQYFGPGTRLLVL.

The chain employs TRBV29-1 and TRBJ2-7; 10 bases agree with TRBD1. Per germline, CDR1 SQVTM and CDR2 ANQGSEA. J gave up 4 bases and V 7 bases, and 4 bases lay outside the gene matches. This CDR3 has 12 amino acids. CDR3 protein: CSGRTGGYEQYF. The DNA for the CDR3 is TGCAGCGGCCGGACAGGGGGTTACGAGCAGTACTTC.

The CDR3 DNA sequence: TGTGCCAGCAGCTTATTCGGGACAGGGGATGAGCAGTACTTC. Protein product: CASSLFGTGDEQYF. This chain links TRBV7-2 with TRBJ2-7; TRBD1 matches at 10 bases. Germline loops: CDR1 SGHTA, CDR2 FQGNSA. This CDR3 region has 14 residues. V shed 2 bases, J shed 7 bases, and the junction held 5 bases outside the gene matches.

The chain has TRBV5-1 and TRBJ1-2; 12 bases agree with TRBD1. The germline gives CDR1 SGHRS, CDR2 YFSETQ. The CDR3 runs to 17 residues. Trimming took 3 bases from V and 6 from J; bases not matched to a gene: 12. The CDR3 nucleotides read TGCGCCAGCAGCTGCTACGGGACAGGGGGCCGTTGGGATGGCTACACCTTC. Protein: CASSCYGTGGRWDGYTF. Full variable domain (rest looked up from reference TRBV5-1 and TRBJ1-2): KAGVTQTPRYLIKTRGQQVTLSCSPISGHRSVSWYQQTPGQGLQFLFEYFSETQRNKGNFPGRFSGRQFSNSRSEMNVSTLELGDSALYLCASSCYGTGGRWDGYTFGSGTRLTVV.

The genes are TRBV29-1 and TRBJ2-5; weak D call: TRBD1 (6 bases). CDR1 and CDR2 from the germline V gene are SQVTM and ANQGSEA. The CDR3 spans 13 residues. The ends were cut back, 5 bases at V and 2 bases at J, with 12 bases in the middle. As DNA, the CDR3 is TGCAGCGTTTCCAGGACAGTTCAAGAGACCCAGTACTTC. It yields the protein CSVSRTVQETQYF.

Only a few counts were recorded for this clonotype. V is TRBV5-6 and J is TRBJ1-1, with D possibly TRBD1 on 5 matching bases. The germline gives CDR1 SGHDT, CDR2 YYEEEE. This CDR3 region has 16 residues. With 4 bases removed from V and 1 base from J, the gap between germline ends came to 17 bases. The CDR3: CASSPIPDSGNTEAFF. In nucleotides, the CDR3 is TGTGCCAGCAGCCCGATACCTGACAGCGGGAACACTGAAGCTTTCTTT.

This chain links TRBV4-1 with TRBJ1-5; D is perhaps TRBD1 (5 bases). Trimming took 6 bases from V and 6 from J, leaving 18 bases between them. In germline, CDR1 is MGHRA, CDR2 YSYEKL. The CDR3 sequence is 15 residues long. This CDR3 reads CASSPNQGSGQPQHF. The CDR3 region has the DNA TGCGCCAGCAGTCCTAATCAGGGATCGGGTCAGCCCCAGCATTTT.

Only a few counts were recorded for this clonotype. The chain combines TRBV28 with TRBJ1-2; 7 bases map to TRBD1. The CDR3 runs 15 residues. The germline V gene encodes CDR1 MDHEN and CDR2 SYDVKM. The V segment lost 4 bases and the J segment 4 bases; nucleotides outside the gene matches: 9. CDR3 sequence reads: CASSSRSGGIYGYTF. CDR3 nucleotide sequence: TGTGCCAGCAGTTCCCGGTCAGGGGGGATCTATGGCTACACCTTC.

The J gene is TRBJ2-7, the V gene TRBV3-1; 8 nucleotides align to TRBD1. Per the germline V gene, CDR1 is LGHDT and CDR2 is YNNKEL (reference sequence). The CDR3 is 15 amino acids. V lost 1 base to trimming and J lost 2 bases; unmatched junction nucleotides: 4. CDR3 DNA sequence: TGTGCCAGCAGCCAAGTATCGGGACAGGCCTACGAGCAGTACTTC. The encoded protein is CASSQVSGQAYEQYF.

Notes on this clonotype: Since the CDR3 does not end with the conserved phenylalanine or tryptophan, this likely comes from a read error. The chain recombines TRBV20-1 with TRBJ2-3, with D unclear. The CDR3 extends over 14 amino acids. Germline V gives CDR1 DFQATT, CDR2 SNEGSKA (reference sequence). The V and J ends lost 6 bases and 2 bases respectively, with 15 bases between them. The CDR3 bases are TGCAGTGCACCCCTGGCCTTTGACACAGATACGCAGTATCTT. This sequence encodes CSAPLAFDTDTQYL.

This clonotype was observed a handful of times. The chain uses TRBV7-6 and TRBJ1-2; TRBD1 matches 8 bases. Trimming at V came to 2 bases and at J to 8 bases, leaving 7 bases not matched to a gene. Germline CDR1 is SGHVS and CDR2 is FNYEAQ. The CDR3 totals 14 residues. The CDR3 nucleotides read TGTGCCAGCAGCTTACGGGCAGGGGGCGTGGGCTACACCTTC. It encodes CASSLRAGGVGYTF. The variable domain in full, completed from reference TRBV7-6 and TRBJ1-2, reads GAGVSQSPRYKVTKRGQDVALRCDPISGHVSLYWYRQALGQGPEFLTYFNYEAQQDKSGLPNDRFSAERPEGSISTLTIQRTEQRDSAMYRCASSLRAGGVGYTFGSGTRLTVV.

This chain uses TRBV7-9 with TRBJ2-1; no reliable D call. Trimming shortened V by 3 bases and J by 8 bases, and 17 bases separated the two germline ends. The germline gives CDR1 SEHNR, CDR2 FQNEAQ (reference sequence). This CDR3 contains 15 residues. CDR3 nucleotides: TGTGCCAGCAGCTTTATCTTAGGAACCTGGGATGAGCAGTTCTTC. Residues: CASSFILGTWDEQFF.